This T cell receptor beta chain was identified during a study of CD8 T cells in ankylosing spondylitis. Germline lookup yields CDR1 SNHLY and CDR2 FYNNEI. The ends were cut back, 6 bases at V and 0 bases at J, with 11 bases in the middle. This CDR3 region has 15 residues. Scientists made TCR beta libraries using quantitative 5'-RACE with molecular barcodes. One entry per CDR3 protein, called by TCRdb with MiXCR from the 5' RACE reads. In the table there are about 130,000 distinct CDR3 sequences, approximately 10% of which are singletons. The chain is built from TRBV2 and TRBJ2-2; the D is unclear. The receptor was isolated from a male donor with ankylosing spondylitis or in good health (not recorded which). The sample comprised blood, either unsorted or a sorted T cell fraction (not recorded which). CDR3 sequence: CASRTRQTNTGELFF. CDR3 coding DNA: TGTGCCAGCAGGACACGACAAACGAACACCGGGGAGCTGTTTTTT.